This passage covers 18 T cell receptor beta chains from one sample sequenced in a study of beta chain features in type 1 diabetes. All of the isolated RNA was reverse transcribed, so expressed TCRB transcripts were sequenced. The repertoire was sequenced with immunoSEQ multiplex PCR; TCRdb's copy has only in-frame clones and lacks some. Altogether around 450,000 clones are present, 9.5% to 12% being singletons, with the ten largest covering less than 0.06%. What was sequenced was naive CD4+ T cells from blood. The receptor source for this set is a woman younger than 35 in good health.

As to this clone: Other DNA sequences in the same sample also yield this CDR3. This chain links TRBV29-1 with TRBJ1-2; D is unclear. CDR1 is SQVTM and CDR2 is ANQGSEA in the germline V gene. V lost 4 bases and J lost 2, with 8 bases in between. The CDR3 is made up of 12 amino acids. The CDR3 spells CSVVGRNYGYTF. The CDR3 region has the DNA TGCAGCGTTGTTGGGAGGAACTATGGCTACACCTTC.

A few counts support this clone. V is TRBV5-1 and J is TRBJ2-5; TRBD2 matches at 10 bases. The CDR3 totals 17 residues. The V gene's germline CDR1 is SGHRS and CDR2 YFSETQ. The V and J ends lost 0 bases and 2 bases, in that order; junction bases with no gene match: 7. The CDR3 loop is CASSLVPSGGLQETQYF. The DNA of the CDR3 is TGCGCCAGCAGCTTGGTCCCTAGCGGGGGACTACAAGAGACCCAGTACTTC.

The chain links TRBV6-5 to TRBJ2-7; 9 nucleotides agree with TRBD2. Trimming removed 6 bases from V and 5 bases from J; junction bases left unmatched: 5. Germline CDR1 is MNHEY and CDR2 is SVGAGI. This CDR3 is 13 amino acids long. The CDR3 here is CASSRSGRHEQYF. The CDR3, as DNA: TGTGCCAGCAGCCGTAGCGGGAGACACGAGCAGTACTTC.

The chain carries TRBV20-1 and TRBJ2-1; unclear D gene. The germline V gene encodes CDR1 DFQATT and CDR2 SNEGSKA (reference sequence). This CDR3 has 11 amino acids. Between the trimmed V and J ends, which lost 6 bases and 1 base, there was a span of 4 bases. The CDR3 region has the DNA TGCAGTGCAAAATCCTACAATGAGCAGTTCTTC. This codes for CSAKSYNEQFF.

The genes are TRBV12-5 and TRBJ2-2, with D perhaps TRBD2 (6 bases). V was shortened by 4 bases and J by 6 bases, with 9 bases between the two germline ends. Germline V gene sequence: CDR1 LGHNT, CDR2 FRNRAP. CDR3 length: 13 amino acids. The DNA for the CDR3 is TGTGCTAGTGGTTCCGGGGGTTCCGGGGAGCTGTTTTTT. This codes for CASGSGGSGELFF.

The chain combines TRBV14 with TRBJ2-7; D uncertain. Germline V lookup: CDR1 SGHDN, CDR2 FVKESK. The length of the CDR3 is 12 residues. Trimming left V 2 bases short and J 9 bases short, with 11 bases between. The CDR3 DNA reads TGTGCCAGCAGCCAATTGTTTTCTGTGCAGTACGTC. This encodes CASSQLFSVQYV.

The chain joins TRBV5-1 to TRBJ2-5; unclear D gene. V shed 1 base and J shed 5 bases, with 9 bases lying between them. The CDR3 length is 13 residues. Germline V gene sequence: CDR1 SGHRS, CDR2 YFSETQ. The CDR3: CASSLTSWETQYF. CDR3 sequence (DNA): TGCGCCAGCAGCTTGACCTCTTGGGAGACCCAGTACTTC.

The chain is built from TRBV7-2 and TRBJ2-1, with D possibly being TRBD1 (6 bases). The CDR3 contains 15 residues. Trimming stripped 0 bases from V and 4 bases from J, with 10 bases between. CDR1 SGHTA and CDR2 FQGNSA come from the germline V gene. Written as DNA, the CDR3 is TGTGCCAGCAGCTTAGCGGGGGCCCGATACAATGAGCAGTTCTTC. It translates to CASSLAGARYNEQFF.

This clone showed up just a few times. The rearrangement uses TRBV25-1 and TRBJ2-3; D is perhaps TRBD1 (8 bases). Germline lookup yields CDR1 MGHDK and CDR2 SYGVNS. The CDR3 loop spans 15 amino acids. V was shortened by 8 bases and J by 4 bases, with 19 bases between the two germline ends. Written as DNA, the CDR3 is TGTGCCAGCGCAACACAGGGGGAGGGCCCAGATACGCAGTATTTT. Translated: CASATQGEGPDTQYF.

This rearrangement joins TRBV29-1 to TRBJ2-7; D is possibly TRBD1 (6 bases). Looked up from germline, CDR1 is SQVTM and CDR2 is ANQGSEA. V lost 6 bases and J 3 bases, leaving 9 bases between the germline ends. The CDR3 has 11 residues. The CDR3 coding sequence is TGCAGCGTCTTGACAGGCTACGAGCAGTACGTC. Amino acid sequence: CSVLTGYEQYV.

CDR3 protein: CASSRARAITDTQYF. The CDR3 bases are TGTGCCAGCAGCCGTGCCAGGGCCATCACAGATACGCAGTATTTT. The V gene is TRBV14, the J gene TRBJ2-3; tentative D call: TRBD1 (5 bases). The CDR3 is 15 residues long. V was pared by 4 bases and J by 2 bases, with 13 bases between. The germline V gene encodes CDR1 SGHDN and CDR2 FVKESK.

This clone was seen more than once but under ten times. CDR3: CASSVTADRYGYTF. Written as DNA, the CDR3 is TGTGCCAGCAGTGTGACAGCGGACCGCTATGGCTACACCTTC. The chain couples TRBV6-1 to TRBJ1-2; the D gene is possibly TRBD1 (5 bases). The CDR3 extends over 14 amino acids. Trimming took off 4 bases at V and 4 bases at J, with 13 bases between the two ends. Germline CDR1 MNHNS, CDR2 SASEGT.

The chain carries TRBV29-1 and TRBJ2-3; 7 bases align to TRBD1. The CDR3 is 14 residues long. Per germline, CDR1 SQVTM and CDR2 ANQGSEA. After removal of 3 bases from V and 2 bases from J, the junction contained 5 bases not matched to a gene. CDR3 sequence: CSVDGTVLTDTQYF. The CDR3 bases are TGCAGCGTTGATGGGACAGTCCTCACAGATACGCAGTATTTT.

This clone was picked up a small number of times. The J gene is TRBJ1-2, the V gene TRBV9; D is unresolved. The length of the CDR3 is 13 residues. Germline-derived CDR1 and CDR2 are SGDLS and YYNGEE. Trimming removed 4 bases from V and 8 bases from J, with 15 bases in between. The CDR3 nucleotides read TGTGCCAGCAGCTCTGCACTTCGGAGAGGCTACACCTTC. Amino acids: CASSSALRRGYTF.

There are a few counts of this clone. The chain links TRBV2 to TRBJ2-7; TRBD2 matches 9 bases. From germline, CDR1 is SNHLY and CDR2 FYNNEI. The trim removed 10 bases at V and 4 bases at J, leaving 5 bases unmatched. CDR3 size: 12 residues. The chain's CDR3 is CATSSGTYEQYF. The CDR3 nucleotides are TGTGCCACCTCTAGCGGGACGTACGAGCAGTACTTC.

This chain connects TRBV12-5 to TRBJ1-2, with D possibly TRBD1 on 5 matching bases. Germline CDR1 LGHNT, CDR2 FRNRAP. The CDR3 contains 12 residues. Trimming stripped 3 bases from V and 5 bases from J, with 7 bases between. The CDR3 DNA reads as TGTGCTAGTGGTTTAGAGGGGTATGGCTACACCTTC. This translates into CASGLEGYGYTF.

The CDR3 DNA follows: TGTGCCAGCAGCGGGACTAGCAGAAACACCGGGGAGCTGTTTTTT. It is translated as CASSGTSRNTGELFF. The V gene is TRBV28, the J gene TRBJ2-2; 9 positions agree with TRBD2. The germline CDR1 and CDR2 sequences are MDHEN and SYDVKM. The length of the CDR3 is 15 residues. The V segment lost 6 bases and the J segment 2 bases; nucleotides outside the gene matches: 4.

CDR3 nucleotide sequence: TGCGCCAGCATGTCGGTTACGGGAGAGATCATTCAGTACTTC. Translating gives CASMSVTGEIIQYF. This chain joins TRBV4-1 and TRBJ2-4; D might be TRBD2 (6 bases). Germline V gives CDR1 MGHRA, CDR2 YSYEKL. The CDR3 has 14 amino acids. V was pared by 7 bases and J by 9 bases, with 19 bases between.